This T cell receptor (beta chain) comes out of a study of T-cell reconstitution after alpha-beta-depleted transplantation in children. Unique molecular identifiers were incorporated during preparation of the TCRbeta library. TCRdb reprocessed the PCR reads via MiXCR and lists one record per CDR3 protein. The sample shows 190,000 or so distinct CDR3 sequences, roughly 6.8% of them seen only once. Trimming removed 3 bases at V and 0 bases at J, with 5 bases between. This CDR3 has 14 amino acids. Germline V lookup: CDR1 LGHNA, CDR2 YSLEER. There are many counts of this clonotype. The TCR sequence derives from a human donor who donated a stem cell graft to a child with Wiskott-Aldrich syndrome. The specimen comprised PBMCs from the stem cell graft donor, sampled from the stem cell graft. The chain has TRBV4-3 and TRBJ1-4; no reliable D call. The CDR3 DNA follows: TGCGCCAGCAGCCAGGAAGCAACTAATGAAAAACTGTTTTTT. Protein: CASSQEATNEKLFF.